These 22 T cell receptor beta chains originate from one sample sequenced in a study of OX40 agonist ivuxolimab in advanced cancers. Libraries were prepared by immunoSEQ multiplex PCR; TCRdb keeps only in-frame clonotypes and omits some of them. Seen here are fewer than 100,000 clones, 87% observed once, and the top ten hold 0.5% to 0.55%. The starting material was CD4+ or CD8+ T cells sorted from blood, obtained in a trial of the OX40 agonist ivuxolimab. These receptors were obtained from an adult with an advanced solid tumor such as melanoma, head and neck, liver or kidney cancer.

The V call is TRBV6-6, the J call TRBJ2-3, with unresolved D. CDR3 length: 14 amino acids. Deletions cut 1 base from V and 3 bases from J, with 8 bases between. The germline CDR1 and CDR2 sequences are MNHNY and SVGAGI (reference sequence). CDR3 region: CASSYLVGTDTQYF. The CDR3 DNA reads as TGTGCCAGCAGTTACTTGGTCGGAACAGATACGCAGTATTTT.

The chain employs TRBV10-3 and TRBJ2-7, with D possibly matching TRBD1 (6 bases). Germline CDR1 reads ENHRY; CDR2 reads SYGVKD. The V and J ends lost 1 base and 4 bases respectively, with 11 bases between them. The CDR3 spans 14 residues. CDR3 sequence (DNA): TGTGCCATCAGTGAGTTTGGACAGCTTTACGAGCAGTACTTC. This sequence encodes CAISEFGQLYEQYF.

The gene calls are TRBV28 and TRBJ1-4, with D perhaps TRBD1 (5 bases). CDR3 length: 18 residues. Germline V gene lookup returns CDR1 MDHEN and CDR2 SYDVKM. V was trimmed by 6 bases and J by 2 bases, leaving 22 bases between them. The CDR3 DNA reads as TGTGCCAGCAGCCCACCCCCCCCAGGGAAGAACACTAATGAAAAACTGTTTTTT. It encodes CASSPPPPGKNTNEKLFF.

The V and J genes are TRBV7-9 and TRBJ2-3, with D possibly being TRBD2 (6 bases). This CDR3 is 14 amino acids long. The germline gives CDR1 SEHNR, CDR2 FQNEAQ (reference sequence). The V and J ends lost 5 bases and 2 bases respectively, with 11 bases between them. CDR3: CASSPGTFTDTQYF. The CDR3 DNA sequence: TGTGCCAGCAGCCCTGGGACTTTCACAGATACGCAGTATTTT. Complete variable domain (other parts from reference TRBV7-9 and TRBJ2-3): DTGVSQNPRHKITKRGQNVTFRCDPISEHNRLYWYRQTLGQGPEFLTYFQNEAQLEKSRLLSDRFSAERPKGSFSTLEIQRTEQGDSAMYLCASSPGTFTDTQYFGPGTRLTVL.

V and J are TRBV6-5 and TRBJ1-2; the D is unclear. CDR1 is MNHEY and CDR2 is SVGAGI in the germline V gene. The germline V and J ends were trimmed by 2 bases and 3 bases, with 7 bases remaining between them. CDR3 length equals 13 residues. The CDR3 spells CASSYGKYYGYTF. The DNA for the CDR3 is TGTGCCAGCAGTTACGGGAAGTACTATGGCTACACCTTC.

The J gene is TRBJ2-2, the V gene TRBV27; D not certain. The length of the CDR3 is 13 residues. The germline V gene has CDR1 MNHEY and CDR2 SMNVEV (reference sequence). V was pared by 6 bases and J by 1 base, with 6 bases between. In nucleotides, the CDR3 is TGTGCCAGCAGCCCGCGGAACACCGGGGAGCTGTTTTTT. This translates into CASSPRNTGELFF.

The rearrangement joins TRBV5-4 to TRBJ2-3; D is unresolved. CDR1 is SGHNT and CDR2 is YYREEE in the germline V gene (reference sequence). The CDR3 contains 14 residues. Trimming pared 2 bases from V and 1 base from J, leaving 8 bases between. The CDR3, as DNA: TGTGCCAGCAGCTTTAGTGTAGGCACAGATACGCAGTATTTT. Its translation: CASSFSVGTDTQYF.

In its sample, this clone was seen once. The chain links TRBV6-5 to TRBJ1-4, with 7 bases lining up with TRBD1. V was pared by 1 base and J by 4 bases, with 3 bases of the junction left unmatched. From germline, CDR1 is MNHEY and CDR2 SVGAGI. The CDR3 covers 15 residues. The CDR3 loop is CASSYYRGYNEKLFF. DNA of the CDR3: TGTGCCAGCAGTTACTACAGGGGATATAATGAAAAACTGTTTTTT.

The genes are TRBV19 and TRBJ1-6, with TRBD1 matching over 9 bases. Unmatched junction bases numbered 12, after V lost 8 bases and J lost 7 bases. The CDR3 runs 16 residues. Germline values: CDR1 LNHDA, CDR2 SQIVND (reference sequence). The CDR3 loop is CASRPYATGGNSPLHF. The CDR3 nucleotides are TGTGCCAGTCGACCCTACGCCACAGGGGGCAATTCACCCCTCCACTTT.

CDR3 DNA: TGTGCCAGCAGCCCCGGGACAGCAGATCAGCCCCAGCATTTT. This translates into CASSPGTADQPQHF. The J gene is TRBJ1-5, the V gene TRBV5-4; 7 positions agree with TRBD1. The germline gives CDR1 SGHNT, CDR2 YYREEE (reference sequence). The CDR3 runs to 14 residues. V lost 4 bases to trimming and J lost 5 bases; unmatched junction nucleotides: 6.

The rearrangement uses TRBV6-5 and TRBJ1-1; TRBD1 matches at 7 bases. Trimming at V came to 7 bases and at J to 6 bases, leaving 11 bases not matched to a gene. There are 14 residues in the CDR3. CDR1 MNHEY and CDR2 SVGAGI come from the germline V gene. CDR3 protein: CASTPIDRDAEAFF. The CDR3 DNA reads TGTGCCAGCACCCCTATAGACAGGGACGCTGAAGCTTTCTTT.

The rearrangement links TRBV10-1 to TRBJ2-1; D might be TRBD1 or TRBD2, each matching 5 bases. Germline V gene sequence: CDR1 WNHNN, CDR2 SYGVQD (reference sequence). Trimming took 5 bases from V and 0 from J, leaving 11 bases between them. There are 15 residues in the CDR3. The CDR3 DNA follows: TGCGCCAGCAGTCAATGGGGGAGCTCCTACAATGAGCAGTTCTTC. Translation: CASSQWGSSYNEQFF.

V is TRBV5-6 and J is TRBJ1-1; no clear D gene. The CDR3 spans 14 residues. Germline CDR1 SGHDT, CDR2 YYEEEE. The ends were cut back, 4 bases at V and 1 base at J, with 11 bases in the middle. CDR3 sequence reads: CASSPHPGNTEAFF. The CDR3 bases are TGTGCCAGCAGCCCCCACCCAGGGAACACTGAAGCTTTCTTT.

The chain combines TRBV11-2 with TRBJ1-4; 8 bases match TRBD1. This CDR3 comprises 14 residues. J lost 7 bases, V lost 5 bases, and 6 bases had no gene match. The V gene's germline CDR1 is SGHAT and CDR2 FQNNGV. This chain's CDR3 is CASSPTGVGEKLFF. The CDR3 DNA follows: TGTGCCAGCAGCCCGACAGGGGTGGGTGAAAAACTGTTTTTT.

V is TRBV5-4 and J is TRBJ2-7; D not certain. CDR3 length: 11 amino acids. Trimming took 4 bases from V and 6 from J, leaving 8 bases between them. In germline, CDR1 is SGHNT, CDR2 YYREEE (reference sequence). The CDR3 coding sequence is TGTGCCAGCAGCAAAGCCTCCGAGCAGTACTTC. Protein: CASSKASEQYF.

J is TRBJ1-2 and V is TRBV20-1; tentative D call: TRBD1 (5 bases). The CDR3 spans 11 residues. Per germline, CDR1 DFQATT and CDR2 SNEGSKA (reference sequence). Trimming removed 6 bases from V and 6 bases from J, with 11 bases in between. Written as DNA, the CDR3 is TGCAGTGCGGTGGGGGGAAATGGCTACACCTTC. It translates to CSAVGGNGYTF.

The V gene is TRBV29-1, the J gene TRBJ1-1; TRBD1 is a possible D gene (5 bases). CDR1 is SQVTM, CDR2 ANQGSEA, per germline. Trimming cost V 6 bases and J 8 bases, with 22 bases left between them. The CDR3 runs 14 residues. CDR3 protein: CSVQGATGANEAFF. The DNA for the CDR3 is TGCAGCGTCCAAGGGGCTACGGGAGCCAACGAAGCTTTCTTT.

The rearrangement joins TRBV6-1 to TRBJ2-7; D is unresolved. Germline loops: CDR1 MNHNS, CDR2 SASEGT. Trimming took 7 bases from V and 1 from J, leaving 14 bases between them. The CDR3 covers 14 residues. Here the CDR3 reads CASITPVGSYEQYF. The CDR3 DNA follows: TGTGCCAGCATTACCCCCGTCGGTTCCTACGAGCAGTACTTC.

The chain links TRBV5-5 to TRBJ1-5; 9 bases are shared with TRBD1. The CDR3 loop spans 19 amino acids. Germline CDR1 is SGHKS and CDR2 is YYEKEE (reference sequence). The V and J ends lost 1 base and 2 bases, in that order; junction bases with no gene match: 13. CDR3 sequence reads: CASSLPPGQGTVGNQPQHF. In DNA, the CDR3 is TGTGCCAGCAGCTTGCCCCCGGGACAGGGAACCGTGGGCAATCAGCCCCAGCATTTT.

This clone was seen more than once but under ten times. As DNA, the CDR3 is TGTGCTAGTGGGCGGGACCATCAGCCCCAGCATTTT. This encodes CASGRDHQPQHF. The J gene is TRBJ1-5, the V gene TRBV12-5; D is perhaps TRBD1 (5 bases). Germline values: CDR1 LGHNT, CDR2 FRNRAP. V was shortened by 6 bases and J by 5 bases, with 8 bases between the two germline ends. The length of the CDR3 is 12 residues.

The rearrangement joins TRBV18 to TRBJ2-5; 9 bases are a match to TRBD1. The CDR3 runs 14 residues. Trimming took 5 bases from V and 5 from J; bases not matched to a gene: 6. Germline CDR1 is KGHSH and CDR2 is LQKENI. The CDR3 bases are TGTGCCAGCTCATCGGACAGGGGTGGGGAGACCCAGTACTTC. It yields the protein CASSSDRGGETQYF.

This sequence joins TRBV7-9 and TRBJ1-4, with 8 nucleotides matching TRBD1. After removal of 7 bases from V and 6 bases from J, the junction contained 7 bases not matched to a gene. The V gene's germline CDR1 is SEHNR and CDR2 FQNEAQ (reference sequence). The CDR3 has 14 residues. CDR3 DNA sequence: TGTGCCAGCACCGAGTCAGGGGGCGATGAAAAACTGTTTTTT. Translated: CASTESGGDEKLFF.